This T cell receptor beta chain originates from a study of long-term antiretroviral therapy in people with HIV. V was clipped by 1 base and J by 1 base; unmatched bases: 2. Germline CDR1 and CDR2: LNHNV and YYDKDF (reference sequence). This CDR3 is 15 amino acids long. Survey-level resolution applied to immunoSEQ assay v3.0. The method was immunoSEQ multiplex PCR; TCRdb's version includes in-frame clones alone and lacks a portion of them. The repertoire holds almost 35,000 clones, with about 93% as singletons. The table lists this clone with a few counts. The rearrangement joins TRBV15 to TRBJ2-3; 7 bases are a match to TRBD2. The TCR was taken from a woman between 45 and 60 years old with HIV. Specimen: unsorted PBMCs, collected approximately 5 years after starting antiretroviral therapy. CDR3 in amino acids: CATSRVGGGTDTQYF. The CDR3 DNA follows: TGTGCCACCAGCAGAGTGGGGGGGGGCACAGATACGCAGTATTTT. Full variable domain (rest looked up from reference TRBV15 and TRBJ2-3): DAMVIQNPRYQVTQFGKPVTLSCSQTLNHNVMYWYQQKSSQAPKLLFHYYDKDFNNEADTPDNFQSRRPNTSFCFLDIRSPGLGDTAMYLCATSRVGGGTDTQYFGPGTRLTVL.